This passage covers 14 T cell receptor beta chains from one sample sequenced in a study of T cell changes during pregnancy in multiple sclerosis. The protocol was immunoSEQ multiplex PCR, while the TCRdb copy is restricted to in-frame clones and leaves out a portion. The sample has fewer than 20,000 clones, around 89% seen once; the top ten hold 1.3%. Sequencing used CD4+ T cells from peripheral blood mononuclear cells, obtained in the first trimester of pregnancy. The receptors originated from a female donor in good health, enrolled as a control in a pregnancy study.

This chain links TRBV7-2 with TRBJ2-2; D possibly corresponds to TRBD2 (6 bases). V was shortened by 1 base and J by 1 base, with 10 bases between the two germline ends. The CDR3 consists of 16 residues. The germline V gene has CDR1 SGHTA and CDR2 FQGNSA. This CDR3 is CASSLVRGLNTGELFF. The CDR3 DNA reads TGTGCCAGCAGCTTAGTCCGGGGACTGAACACCGGGGAGCTGTTTTTT.

The DNA for the CDR3 is TGCGCCAGCAGCATTGGACAGGGGAACTACGAGCAGTACTTC. It specifies CASSIGQGNYEQYF. The rearrangement uses TRBV5-1 and TRBJ2-7; 9 bases are a match to TRBD1. Trimming at V came to 4 bases and at J to 3 bases, leaving 5 bases not matched to a gene. The germline V gene has CDR1 SGHRS and CDR2 YFSETQ. The CDR3 sequence is 14 residues long.

The V and J genes are TRBV28 and TRBJ2-7, with TRBD2 as a possible D gene (6 bases). The germline V gene encodes CDR1 MDHEN and CDR2 SYDVKM. The CDR3 sequence is 14 residues long. The V gene lost 6 bases and the J gene lost 4 bases, with 16 bases spanning the gap. Here the CDR3 DNA reads TGTGCCAGCAGGCCGCCGGGACTCCTGTACGAGCAGTACTTC. This sequence encodes CASRPPGLLYEQYF.

This clone has just one count. V gene TRBV19 combines with J gene TRBJ2-2; TRBD1 might be the D (6 bases). V lost 5 bases, J lost 6 bases, and 13 bases lay in between. This CDR3 is 14 amino acids long. Germline CDR1 and CDR2: LNHDA and SQIVND (reference sequence). The CDR3 region has the DNA TGTGCCAGTAGTCAGGCAGGGGTTCCCGGGGAGCTGTTTTTT. This gives the protein CASSQAGVPGELFF. Looking up the rest from reference TRBV19 and TRBJ2-2 gives the full variable domain: DGGITQSPKYLFRKEGQNVTLSCEQNLNHDAMYWYRQDPGQGLRLIYYSQIVNDFQKGDIAEGYSVSREKKESFPLTVTSAQKNPTAFYLCASSQAGVPGELFFGEGSRLTVL.

This clone has a handful of counts. Written as DNA, the CDR3 is TGTGCCAGCAGCTTGTCAGGGGCCGGCTACAATGAGCAGTTCTTC. Translation gives CASSLSGAGYNEQFF. The rearrangement uses TRBV5-8 and TRBJ2-1, with a weak D call TRBD1 (6 bases). The CDR3 is 15 residues long. Germline CDR1 reads SGHTS; CDR2 reads YDEGEE. The V end lost 1 base, the J end lost 3 bases, and 11 bases lay between the germline ends.

The chain has TRBV6-5 and TRBJ1-2; D possibly corresponds to TRBD1 (5 bases). This CDR3 is built from 15 residues. The V and J ends lost 5 bases and 1 base respectively, with 14 bases between them. Per the germline V gene, CDR1 is MNHEY and CDR2 is SVGAGI. Written as DNA, the CDR3 is TGTGCCAGCAGTCCGCGGGCGGGGGGTAACTATGGCTACACCTTC. Translated: CASSPRAGGNYGYTF.

Only a few counts were recorded for this clone. This rearrangement joins TRBV19 to TRBJ1-1; TRBD1 aligns across 7 bases. The CDR3 is made up of 15 amino acids. The ends lost 5 bases at V and 0 bases at J; junction bases unmatched: 6. Germline CDR1 reads LNHDA; CDR2 reads SQIVND (reference sequence). The CDR3 sequence: CASSPGQVMNTEAFF. The CDR3 nucleotides are TGTGCCAGTAGTCCCGGACAGGTCATGAACACTGAAGCTTTCTTT. Together with reference TRBV19 and TRBJ1-1, the CDR3 gives the full variable domain: DGGITQSPKYLFRKEGQNVTLSCEQNLNHDAMYWYRQDPGQGLRLIYYSQIVNDFQKGDIAEGYSVSREKKESFPLTVTSAQKNPTAFYLCASSPGQVMNTEAFFGQGTRLTVV.

This rearrangement joins TRBV6-5 to TRBJ2-3, with D possibly TRBD2 on 6 matching bases. Trimming left V 6 bases short and J 4 bases short, with 17 bases between. The CDR3 is 15 amino acids. The germline V gene has CDR1 MNHEY and CDR2 SVGAGI. CDR3 DNA sequence: TGTGCCAGCAGACTTGGGGCGGGGAACGCAGATACGCAGTATTTT. Its protein is CASRLGAGNADTQYF.

The chain couples TRBV2 to TRBJ1-5, with 11 bases lining up with TRBD1. The CDR3 is 14 residues long. Germline CDR1 is SNHLY and CDR2 is FYNNEI. J was trimmed by 7 bases and V by 7 bases; bases with no gene match: 6. The CDR3 loop is CASIRGQGDQPQHF. CDR3 nucleotides: TGTGCCAGCATCCGGGGACAGGGGGACCAGCCCCAGCATTTT.

The V gene is TRBV11-3, the J gene TRBJ2-2; 7 bases fit TRBD1. The CDR3 contains 15 residues. With 7 bases clipped from V and 4 bases from J, the junction kept 9 bases outside the gene matches. Germline values: CDR1 SGHNT, CDR2 YENEEA. CDR3 protein: CASTFRQGGTGELFF. The CDR3 DNA reads as TGTGCCAGCACCTTCCGACAGGGCGGCACCGGGGAGCTGTTTTTT.

The chain couples TRBV6-6 to TRBJ2-7, with 9 bases identical to TRBD1. Germline lookup yields CDR1 MNHNY and CDR2 SVGAGI (reference sequence). The CDR3 has 16 residues. After removal of 0 bases from V and 7 bases from J, the junction contained 10 bases not matched to a gene. CDR3 bases: TGTGCCAGCAGTTACTCGAGTTGGGACAGGGAATCAGAGCAGTACTTC. Translated, it gives CASSYSSWDRESEQYF.

This chain joins TRBV4-1 and TRBJ1-4; TRBD1 agrees at 7 bases. V lost 1 base, J lost 0 bases, and 8 bases stayed unmatched. The germline V gene has CDR1 MGHRA and CDR2 YSYEKL. The CDR3 is made up of 18 amino acids. Here the CDR3 reads CASSQGGGGGTTNEKLFF. The CDR3 DNA reads TGCGCCAGCAGCCAAGGGGGTGGAGGGGGCACAACTAATGAAAAACTGTTTTTT.

This rearrangement joins TRBV5-1 to TRBJ1-1; 10 nucleotides agree with TRBD1. The CDR3 is 15 residues long. J was trimmed by 4 bases and V by 0 bases; bases with no gene match: 3. Germline CDR1 and CDR2: SGHRS and YFSETQ. The CDR3: CASSLVGQGTTEAFF. The DNA of the CDR3 is TGCGCCAGCAGCTTGGTGGGACAGGGGACCACTGAAGCTTTCTTT. Full variable domain (remainder filled in from reference TRBV5-1 and TRBJ1-1): KAGVTQTPRYLIKTRGQQVTLSCSPISGHRSVSWYQQTPGQGLQFLFEYFSETQRNKGNFPGRFSGRQFSNSRSEMNVSTLELGDSALYLCASSLVGQGTTEAFFGQGTRLTVV.

The J gene is TRBJ2-7, the V gene TRBV6-4; weak D call: TRBD1 (5 bases). The V end was cut by 9 bases, the J end by 0 bases, with 12 bases between. Looked up from germline, CDR1 is MRHNA and CDR2 is SNTAGT. This CDR3 comprises 13 residues. Written as DNA, the CDR3 is TGTGCCAGTTCAGGGCGGAGCTCCTACGAGCAGTACTTC. This gives the protein CASSGRSSYEQYF.